This entry lists 32 T cell receptor beta chains sequenced from one sample in a study of blood T cells in healthy people across ages. The use of a sample-barcoded 5' primer and a J-beta primer mix characterized a second PCR of about 6 to 12 cycles. TCRdb re-called the 5' RACE reads through MiXCR, storing one row per CDR3 protein. The table lists about 1.4 million distinct CDR3 sequences, approximately 60% of them singletons, with 5.5% to 8% in the top ten. The specimen was blood. These receptors were obtained from a man in his late teens or twenties in good health.

This chain joins TRBV4-1 and TRBJ1-5; D is undetermined. From germline, CDR1 is MGHRA and CDR2 YSYEKL. The CDR3 is made up of 14 amino acids. The V gene lost 0 bases and the J gene lost 9 bases, with 12 bases spanning the gap. The CDR3 protein is CASSQDRRVSPQHF. CDR3 DNA: TGCGCCAGCAGCCAAGATCGAAGGGTTTCGCCCCAGCATTTT.

This clonotype was picked up a small number of times. The CDR3 spells CASSPRAQDSSYNEQFF. CDR3 in DNA: TGTGCCAGCAGCCCCCGCGCCCAGGATAGCTCCTACAATGAGCAGTTCTTC. The V and J genes are TRBV7-9 and TRBJ2-1; D not certain. The CDR3 has 17 amino acids. Germline-derived CDR1 and CDR2 are SEHNR and FQNEAQ (reference sequence). Deletions cut 5 bases from V and 0 bases from J, with 17 bases between.

V and J are TRBV5-6 and TRBJ1-2; D might be TRBD1 (6 bases). The V and J ends lost 1 base and 5 bases respectively, with 12 bases between them. The CDR3 covers 14 residues. Germline-derived CDR1 and CDR2 are SGHDT and YYEEEE. The DNA for the CDR3 is TGTGCCAGCAGCTTGCTCTTCAGGGGATATGGCTACACCTTC. It encodes CASSLLFRGYGYTF.

The gene calls are TRBV20-1 and TRBJ2-7; the D gene is possibly TRBD2 (6 bases). Germline assignment: CDR1 DFQATT and CDR2 SNEGSKA (reference sequence). CDR3 length: 15 residues. V lost 2 bases and J 5 bases, leaving 19 bases between the germline ends. CDR3 sequence reads: CSARPTKRERNEQYF. In DNA form, the CDR3 reads TGCAGTGCTAGACCCACTAAACGGGAGCGCAACGAGCAGTACTTC.

The J gene is TRBJ2-6, the V gene TRBV10-3, with D unclear. This CDR3 has 19 residues. Trimming removed 2 bases from V and 0 bases from J, with 17 bases in between. Per germline, CDR1 ENHRY and CDR2 SYGVKD. CDR3 in DNA: TGTGCCATCAGTGAGCCGCCCTGGCAGCGCGGCTCTGGGGCCAACGTCCTGACTTTC. It is translated as CAISEPPWQRGSGANVLTF.

This clonotype was detected once. The V and J genes are TRBV10-3 and TRBJ2-7; D perhaps matches TRBD2 (5 bases). The CDR3 runs to 14 residues. CDR1 and CDR2 from the germline V gene are ENHRY and SYGVKD. V was clipped by 10 bases and J by 4 bases, with 20 bases between them. The CDR3 protein is CATRGDSRGYEQYF. The CDR3 nucleotides read TGTGCCACCCGGGGAGACTCTCGTGGTTACGAGCAGTACTTC.

The V and J genes are TRBV18 and TRBJ2-1, with 11 bases aligning to TRBD2. Unmatched junction bases numbered 12, after V lost 5 bases and J lost 0 bases. The CDR3 extends over 19 amino acids. Germline V gene data show CDR1 as KGHSH and CDR2 as LQKENI. In nucleotides, the CDR3 is TGTGCCAGCTCATCATTTAGCGGGAGGGTGGATATCTCCTACAATGAGCAGTTCTTC. Protein product: CASSSFSGRVDISYNEQFF.

This CDR3 reads CASSQDLRVWGQQYF. CDR3 nucleotide sequence: TGCGCCAGCAGCCAAGATCTACGGGTCTGGGGCCAGCAGTACTTC. This rearrangement joins TRBV4-3 to TRBJ2-7; a possible D gene is TRBD1 (5 bases). V was pared by 0 bases and J by 8 bases, with 17 bases between. Germline CDR1 is LGHNA and CDR2 is YSLEER. CDR3 length equals 15 residues.

The genes are TRBV2 and TRBJ2-1; D might be TRBD2 (6 bases). Per germline, CDR1 SNHLY and CDR2 FYNNEI. The CDR3 extends over 14 amino acids. V shed 6 bases and J shed 4 bases, with 13 bases lying between them. CDR3 in amino acids: CASRGDSGYNEQFF. The CDR3 nucleotides read TGTGCCAGCAGGGGTGATAGCGGTTACAATGAGCAGTTCTTC.

The chain has TRBV20-1 and TRBJ2-1; 7 bases are a match to TRBD2. The ends lost 3 bases at V and 0 bases at J; junction bases unmatched: 2. Germline assignment: CDR1 DFQATT and CDR2 SNEGSKA (reference sequence). The CDR3 extends over 14 amino acids. The CDR3 DNA sequence: TGCAGTGCTAGCGGGAGGACCTCCTACAATGAGCAGTTCTTC. Its protein is CSASGRTSYNEQFF.

This clonotype turned up a few times. V usage is TRBV12-3 or TRBV12-4 and J usage is TRBJ1-4; no clear D. The CDR3 sequence is 14 residues long. The V gene lost 6 bases and the J gene lost 11 bases, with 19 bases spanning the gap. CDR3 in amino acids: CASSTRNPLGKLFF. CDR3 in DNA: TGTGCCAGCAGCACTCGGAATCCTCTGGGGAAACTGTTTTTT.

In this sample, this clonotype turned up a few times. The chain recombines TRBV4-1 with TRBJ2-1; TRBD1 might be the D (6 bases). This CDR3 spans 16 amino acids. Trimming stripped 3 bases from V and 5 bases from J, with 17 bases between. CDR1 is MGHRA and CDR2 is YSYEKL in the germline V gene. CDR3 bases: TGCGCCAGCAGCCATCCGAAACAGGGATCGAACAATGAGCAGTTCTTC. It encodes CASSHPKQGSNNEQFF.

This clonotype was counted a single time. This chain connects TRBV4-1 to TRBJ2-3, with 15 bases lining up with TRBD2. V gave up 2 bases and J gave up 5 bases; unmatched junction bases: 5. The CDR3 consists of 17 residues. Germline V lookup: CDR1 MGHRA, CDR2 YSYEKL. CDR3 in DNA: TGCGCCAGCAGCCAACTCGGGACTAGCGGGAGGAGAGATACGCAGTATTTT. The encoded protein is CASSQLGTSGRRDTQYF.

This clonotype was recorded only once. V gene TRBV5-5 combines with J gene TRBJ1-2; unclear D gene. The CDR3 loop spans 15 amino acids. With 1 base removed from V and 2 bases from J, the gap between germline ends came to 12 bases. Germline assignment: CDR1 SGHKS and CDR2 YYEKEE (reference sequence). The CDR3 loop is CASSLRVPVNYGYTF. In nucleotides, the CDR3 is TGTGCCAGCAGCTTGAGGGTCCCCGTCAACTATGGCTACACCTTC.

As to this clonotype: Its ends do not fully match the called genes, so a read error is possible. The chain joins TRBV29-1 to TRBJ2-1; the D is unclear. Germline V gene sequence: CDR1 SQVTM, CDR2 ANQGSEA. The CDR3 spans 11 residues. The CDR3 sequence is CSVEYVNGQFF. Here the CDR3 DNA reads TGCAGCGTTGAGTACGTCAATGGGCAGTTCTTC.

V and J are TRBV25-1 and TRBJ2-7; the D gene is possibly TRBD2 (5 bases). V lost 6 bases and J lost 6, with 12 bases in between. The length of the CDR3 is 12 residues. Germline V gene sequence: CDR1 MGHDK, CDR2 SYGVNS. The CDR3: CASRESGSEQYF. Written as DNA, the CDR3 is TGTGCCAGCAGAGAGTCGGGGAGCGAGCAGTACTTC.

The rearrangement links TRBV27 to TRBJ1-1, with a possible D match to TRBD1 (5 bases). Germline CDR1 and CDR2: MNHEY and SMNVEV (reference sequence). This CDR3 is 13 amino acids long. V dropped 0 bases and J dropped 6 bases, with 8 bases sitting between them. The CDR3 spells CASSLSLGAEAFF. DNA for the CDR3: TGTGCCAGCAGTTTATCGTTGGGGGCTGAAGCTTTCTTT.

The chain couples TRBV27 to TRBJ2-1, with 7 bases identical to TRBD1. Trimming at V came to 1 base and at J to 6 bases, leaving 12 bases not matched to a gene. The CDR3 loop spans 17 amino acids. Germline values: CDR1 MNHEY, CDR2 SMNVEV (reference sequence). The CDR3 DNA is TGTGCCAGCAGTTTATACGAAGGGACAGCGCTTGGCAATGAGCAGTTCTTC. Its translation is CASSLYEGTALGNEQFF.

Only a few counts were recorded for this clonotype. J is TRBJ2-5 and V is TRBV14; D call uncertain. There are 14 residues in the CDR3. The V gene's germline CDR1 is SGHDN and CDR2 FVKESK. The V end was cut by 2 bases, the J end by 3 bases, with 10 bases between. The CDR3 sequence is CASSQLEWEETQYF. The CDR3 DNA reads as TGTGCCAGCAGCCAACTAGAATGGGAAGAGACCCAGTACTTC.

The genes are TRBV5-1 and TRBJ2-2; 8 bases line up with TRBD2. Germline trimming cut 1 base from V and 4 bases from J; bases unmatched to any gene: 3. Germline CDR1 reads SGHRS; CDR2 reads YFSETQ. The CDR3 totals 15 residues. The CDR3 here is CASSLSAGGTGELFF. The CDR3 DNA follows: TGCGCCAGCAGCTTGTCTGCGGGAGGCACCGGGGAGCTGTTTTTT.

The rearrangement links TRBV15 to TRBJ1-5; D remains unclear. CDR1 and CDR2 (germline): LNHNV, YYDKDF (reference sequence). Trimming cost V 2 bases and J 5 bases, with 4 bases left between them. The CDR3 runs 12 residues. The CDR3 protein is CATSRTYQPQHF. CDR3 nucleotide sequence: TGTGCCACCAGCAGAACGTATCAGCCCCAGCATTTT.

There are a few counts of this clonotype. The chain combines TRBV5-1 with TRBJ2-5; D perhaps matches TRBD2 (6 bases). The ends were cut back, 0 bases at V and 5 bases at J, with 20 bases in the middle. The CDR3 covers 17 residues. Germline values: CDR1 SGHRS, CDR2 YFSETQ. CDR3 loop: CASSLASGRALSETQYF. The CDR3 DNA sequence: TGCGCCAGCAGCTTGGCCTCCGGGAGAGCCCTTTCGGAGACCCAGTACTTC.

This clonotype was detected only a few times. The V call is TRBV27, the J call TRBJ1-4, with D hard to call. There are 15 residues in the CDR3. The germline gives CDR1 MNHEY, CDR2 SMNVEV (reference sequence). Trimming stripped 6 bases from V and 6 bases from J, with 17 bases between. CDR3 loop: CASRDRENDYEKLFF. CDR3 nucleotide sequence: TGTGCCAGCAGGGACCGGGAAAACGATTATGAAAAACTGTTTTTT.

The CDR3 DNA is TGTGCCAGCAGCTCAGGACCCCGGGGGGGTACGCAGTATTTT. Translating gives CASSSGPRGGTQYF. The rearrangement uses TRBV7-2 and TRBJ2-3, with 8 positions matching TRBD2. The CDR3 is 14 residues long. Germline CDR1 and CDR2: SGHTA and FQGNSA. Losses at the gene ends were 4 bases for V and 8 bases for J; bases not matched to a gene: 8.

As regards this clonotype: This sequence may be a read error, since a much larger clone differs from it by one base. The J gene is TRBJ2-5, the V gene TRBV20-1, with TRBD2 matching over 7 bases. This CDR3 contains 14 residues. The J segment lost 5 bases and the V segment lost 4 bases, leaving 10 bases of the junction unmatched. Germline CDR1 is DFQATT and CDR2 is SNEGSKA (reference sequence). The CDR3 loop is CSATAGGELETQYF. DNA of the CDR3: TGCAGTGCTACTGCTGGGGGGGAGCTGGAGACCCAGTACTTC.

The chain employs TRBV4-2 and TRBJ2-3; D is unclear. The CDR3 runs to 13 residues. V lost 2 bases and J lost 5, with 8 bases in between. Germline V gene lookup returns CDR1 LGHNA and CDR2 YNFKEQ. The CDR3 DNA follows: TGTGCCAGCAGCCAATCCTGGGGAGATACGCAGTATTTT. It translates to CASSQSWGDTQYF.

As regards this clonotype: The junction does not match germline at one end; this may be a read error. V gene TRBV25-1 combines with J gene TRBJ1-2; no firm D call. This CDR3 spans 13 amino acids. Germline V CDR1 and CDR2: MGHDK, SYGVNS. DNA of the CDR3: TGTGCCAGCAGTGAATATCGGAGCGAAGGCTACATCTTC. Translation gives CASSEYRSEGYIF.

This rearrangement joins TRBV7-6 to TRBJ2-3, with 7 bases that match TRBD1. The CDR3 is 19 residues long. Germline V gene sequence: CDR1 SGHVS, CDR2 FNYEAQ. V was clipped by 1 base and J by 2 bases; unmatched bases: 15. The CDR3 nucleotides are TGTGCCAGCAGCTTAGGCTGGGAAGGGGACAGCGACGTCACAGATACGCAGTATTTT. It encodes CASSLGWEGDSDVTDTQYF.

This sequence joins TRBV5-1 and TRBJ1-6; no firm D call. The CDR3 runs 17 residues. Deletions cut 4 bases from V and 0 bases from J, with 14 bases between. Germline CDR1 SGHRS, CDR2 YFSETQ. CDR3 loop: CASSTLPGSSYNSPLHF. CDR3 nucleotides: TGCGCCAGCAGCACACTGCCTGGGAGCTCCTATAATTCACCCCTCCACTTT.

V gene TRBV28 combines with J gene TRBJ2-5; TRBD2 matches 8 bases. This CDR3 region has 17 residues. Per germline, CDR1 MDHEN and CDR2 SYDVKM. V shed 6 bases, J shed 4 bases, and the junction held 16 bases outside the gene matches. CDR3 in amino acids: CASSPRWSGGQGETQYF. DNA of the CDR3: TGTGCCAGCAGCCCCCGCTGGAGCGGGGGTCAGGGAGAGACCCAGTACTTC.

The chain couples TRBV7-9 to TRBJ2-2; 7 nucleotides agree with TRBD1. V trimming: 5 bases; J trimming: 2 bases; junction bases outside the gene matches: 5. The CDR3 runs to 15 residues. Germline V gene sequence: CDR1 SEHNR, CDR2 FQNEAQ (reference sequence). CDR3 coding DNA: TGTGCCAGCAGCACGGGACAGCGAAACACCGGGGAGCTGTTTTTT. Translation gives CASSTGQRNTGELFF. Filled out from reference TRBV7-9 and TRBJ2-2, the complete variable domain reads DTGVSQNPRHKITKRGQNVTFRCDPISEHNRLYWYRQTLGQGPEFLTYFQNEAQLEKSRLLSDRFSAERPKGSFSTLEIQRTEQGDSAMYLCASSTGQRNTGELFFGEGSRLTVL.

This sequence joins TRBV28 and TRBJ2-3; TRBD2 aligns across 11 bases. V lost 7 bases to trimming and J lost 10 bases; unmatched junction nucleotides: 13. Germline lookup yields CDR1 MDHEN and CDR2 SYDVKM. The CDR3 sequence is 15 residues long. Here the CDR3 reads CASTFSSGRKGAQYF. DNA of the CDR3: TGTGCCAGCACCTTTTCTAGCGGGAGGAAAGGCGCGCAGTATTTT. The whole variable domain, remainder taken from reference TRBV28 and TRBJ2-3, is DVKVTQSSRYLVKRTGEKVFLECVQDMDHENMFWYRQDPGLGLRLIYFSYDVKMKEKGDIPEGYSVSREKKERFSLILESASTNQTSMYLCASTFSSGRKGAQYFGPGTRLTVL.